This T cell receptor (beta chain) was identified in a study of blood T cell repertoires in COVID-19. For the study at large: The origin of the acute and convalescent COVID-19 samples was the United States, Italy and Spain. From T cells, B-cell-depleted T cells, or PBMCs came the material, which was cDNA or gDNA.

Study processing details: Reference gene primer amplification in the assay estimated nucleated cell counts. TCRdb's copy holds only in-frame clones and misses some; the assay was immunoSEQ multiplex PCR. D and trimming were read from the DNA, whereas the V and J calls and clone size are those reported in that table. Among some 250,000 clones listed, about four fifths were seen once. In germline, CDR1 is SQVTM, CDR2 ANQGSEA. The CDR3 totals 11 residues. This sequence was found in a young man who had recovered from COVID-19. Specimen: peripheral blood. The J gene is TRBJ1-2, the V gene TRBV29-1; weak D call: TRBD1 (5 bases). The CDR3 sequence: CSTWGDYGYTF. The CDR3 region has the DNA TGCAGTACGTGGGGCGACTATGGCTACACCTTC.